The source of this T cell receptor beta chain is a study of post-analysis software for immune sequencing data. On the study more broadly: Both relapsing-remitting and secondary progressive multiple sclerosis featured among the disease courses, as did progressive-relapsing multiple sclerosis.

Study results and limitations: Controls showed lower frequencies than patients for 5 or 6 TRBV segments, and TRBV5-6, TRBV5-1 and TRBV20-1 were among these. Relative to controls, patients with multiple sclerosis showed significantly lower normalized Chao1 diversity.

This CDR3 spans 12 amino acids. Trimming pared 7 bases from V and 1 base from J, leaving 10 bases between. CDR1 is DFQATT and CDR2 is SNEGSKA in the germline V gene (reference sequence). As regards this clonotype: No antigen is known for it.

cDNA libraries for TCR beta contained unique molecular identifiers. cDNA molecules numbering about 490,000 came from roughly 0.93 to 9.6 million T cells. One entry per CDR3 protein, called by TCRdb with MiXCR from the PCR reads. The sample records fewer than 850,000 distinct CDR3 sequences, about 43% being singletons. This clonotype was obtained from a girl aged 10 to 17 with multiple sclerosis. V gene TRBV20-1 combines with J gene TRBJ1-1; D call uncertain. Material: blood. CDR3 residues: CSGTRENTEAFF. CDR3 DNA sequence: TGCAGTGGGACTCGGGAGAACACTGAAGCTTTCTTT.